This paragraph reports one T cell receptor (beta chain). These data belong to a study of blood T cell repertoires in COVID-19. For the study at large: The United States, Italy and Spain supplied acute and convalescent COVID-19 samples. PBMCs, B-cell-depleted T cells, or T cells were the source of the cDNA or gDNA that made up the material.

The repertoire was sequenced with immunoSEQ multiplex PCR; TCRdb's copy has only in-frame clones and lacks some. The sample has 95,000 to 150,000 clones, over 80% seen once. Germline loops: CDR1 LGHNA, CDR2 YNFKEQ. V gave up 4 bases and J gave up 9 bases, with 10 bases separating them. This CDR3 region has 12 residues. Input material: PBMCs or T cells enriched from blood (not recorded which). The rearrangement joins TRBV4-2 to TRBJ2-1; weak D call: TRBD2 (5 bases). This receptor was taken from a woman aged 25 to 39 who had recovered from COVID-19. The CDR3 region is CASSPRRSEQFF. The CDR3 DNA sequence: TGTGCCAGCAGCCCCCGGAGGAGTGAGCAGTTCTTC.